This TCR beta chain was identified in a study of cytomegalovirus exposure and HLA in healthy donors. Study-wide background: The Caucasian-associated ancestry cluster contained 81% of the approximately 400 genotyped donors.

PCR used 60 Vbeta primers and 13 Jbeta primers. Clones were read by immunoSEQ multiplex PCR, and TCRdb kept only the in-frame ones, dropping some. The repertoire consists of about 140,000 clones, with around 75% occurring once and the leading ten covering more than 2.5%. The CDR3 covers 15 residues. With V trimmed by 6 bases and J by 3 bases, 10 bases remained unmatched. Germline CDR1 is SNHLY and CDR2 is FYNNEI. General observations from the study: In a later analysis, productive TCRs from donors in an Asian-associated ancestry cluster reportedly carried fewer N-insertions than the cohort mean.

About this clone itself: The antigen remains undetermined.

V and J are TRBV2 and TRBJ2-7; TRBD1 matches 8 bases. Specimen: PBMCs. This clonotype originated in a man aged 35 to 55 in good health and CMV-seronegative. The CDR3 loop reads CASSDIGQGRYEQYF. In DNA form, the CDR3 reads TGTGCCAGCAGCGACATAGGACAGGGCCGCTACGAGCAGTACTTC.